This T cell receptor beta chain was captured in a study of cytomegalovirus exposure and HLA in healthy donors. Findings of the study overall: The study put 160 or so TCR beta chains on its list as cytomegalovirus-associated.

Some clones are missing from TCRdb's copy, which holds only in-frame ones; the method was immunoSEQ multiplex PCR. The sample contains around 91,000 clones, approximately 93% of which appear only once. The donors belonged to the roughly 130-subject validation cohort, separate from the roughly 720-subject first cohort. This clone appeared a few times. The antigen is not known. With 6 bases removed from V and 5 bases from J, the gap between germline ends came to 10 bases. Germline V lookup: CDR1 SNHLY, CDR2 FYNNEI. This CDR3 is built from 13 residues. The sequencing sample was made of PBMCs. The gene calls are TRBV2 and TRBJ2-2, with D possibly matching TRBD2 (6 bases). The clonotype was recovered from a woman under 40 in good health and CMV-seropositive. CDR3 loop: CASRRGLTGELFF. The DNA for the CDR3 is TGTGCCAGCAGGAGGGGACTTACCGGGGAGCTGTTTTTT.